This entry lists 5 T cell receptor beta chains sequenced from one sample in a study of blood T cell repertoires in COVID-19 (dated by TCRdb to 2018 to 2020). Library preparation was by the immunoSEQ multiplex PCR assay. TCRdb mirrors the immuneACCESS table, restricted to in-frame sequences. Some clones are absent from its copies; in checked studies, under half trace to an unresolved V gene, and the reason for the others is unknown. The sample table shows 300,000 to 450,000 clones, and 85% are seen once. 3% to 4% of the sample lies in the top ten. Sequencing was performed on peripheral blood. The receptors derive from a woman younger than 30 with acute or convalescent COVID-19.

V gene TRBV3-1 (or the pseudogene TRBV3-2) combines with J gene TRBJ2-3; D gene uncertain. Germline assignment: CDR1 LGHDT and CDR2 YNNKEL (reference sequence). The V and J ends lost 1 base and 8 bases respectively, with 10 bases between them. CDR3 size: 13 residues. CDR3 protein: CASSQAGSGTQYF. CDR3 nucleotide sequence: TGTGCCAGCAGCCAAGCTGGGTCGGGTACGCAGTATTTT.

This clone was found once. The chain couples TRBV9 to TRBJ2-1; D perhaps matches TRBD2 (5 bases). Trimming left V 1 base short and J 8 bases short, with 13 bases between. Germline V gives CDR1 SGDLS, CDR2 YYNGEE. This CDR3 is 14 amino acids long. Here the CDR3 reads CASSVSGEGDEQFF. The CDR3 region has the DNA TGTGCCAGCAGCGTATCCGGGGAAGGCGATGAGCAGTTCTTC.

The chain employs TRBV7-8 and TRBJ1-5; 12 bases fit TRBD1. Germline V gives CDR1 SGHVS, CDR2 FQNEAQ. The CDR3 contains 18 residues. Unmatched junction bases numbered 8, after V lost 5 bases and J lost 0 bases. CDR3 in DNA: TGTGCCAGCAGCGCCCCGGGACAGGGGGCCGCTAGCAATCAGCCCCAGCATTTT. Its protein product is CASSAPGQGAASNQPQHF.

The chain recombines TRBV11-2 with TRBJ1-3; a possible D gene is TRBD1 (6 bases). Trimming stripped 4 bases from V and 0 bases from J, with 10 bases between. The CDR3 runs 15 residues. Looked up from germline, CDR1 is SGHAT and CDR2 is FQNNGV. CDR3 DNA: TGTGCCAGCAGCTCGACAGGCCGCTCTGGAAACACCATATATTTT. Protein: CASSSTGRSGNTIYF.

This rearrangement joins TRBV27 to TRBJ2-2, with TRBD1 matching 8 bases. Germline CDR1 reads MNHEY; CDR2 reads SMNVEV (reference sequence). V lost 6 bases and J lost 1; bases outside the gene matches: 4. This CDR3 is built from 15 residues. The CDR3 bases are TGTGCCAGCAGAAACGGACAGGGGAACACCGGGGAGCTGTTTTTT. It translates to CASRNGQGNTGELFF.